Detailed here is one T cell receptor (beta chain). The antigen this receptor binds is unknown. Base qualities are not at hand, and no much larger clone is one base apart. The source of the sample is a study of shared clonotypes between healthy human individuals (dated by TCRdb to the early 2020s). A note on the overall study: The cohort comprised a couple of women and three men aged 18 to 49 years. For each donor, CD4 naive and CD4 memory were each run on three plates, CD8 naive on two plates, and CD8 memory on one plate. The study deeply sequenced blood TCR repertoires of five healthy adults to estimate repertoire size and the extent of clonotype sharing between individuals. To increase sequencing depth and limit assay-specific biases, TCR repertoire library preparation and sequencing were carried out by different laboratories using diverse techniques. Between about 0.85 and 10 billion PBMCs per donor were obtained by leukapheresis. Results the study describes overall, beyond this receptor: Roughly 5% of naive CD4, around 3.5% of naive CD8, about 2.5% of memory CD4, and around 0.42% of memory CD8 clonotypes were shared across several donors. Sampling was restricted to blood, and TCR repertoires in tissue are likely to differ from TCR repertoires in blood. Pairwise subsampling led to the expectation that sequencing depth would affect the degree of clonotype sharing among donors. Rarefaction of sorted-subset datasets indicated incomplete sequencing despite the large sequencing depth. Estimated clonotype richness was generally larger for naive than for memory subsets. Because the study included only a small number of donors, the genetic and exposure-history diversity represented was limited. Clonotypes shared by all four sorted-subset donors showed higher generation probabilities than non-shared clonotypes.

Using the deep immunoSEQ assay, multiplex PCR amplified TCR CDR3 regions from genomic DNA. Extracted genomic DNA from each cell subset was spread evenly across all wells of several immunoSEQ 96-well plates, with each plate serving as a replicate. For sorted subsets, each replicate PCR was loaded with 150 to 250 ng genomic DNA, equivalent to 30,000 to 35,000 T cell genomes. The purified libraries were quantified using a Qubit 3.0 fluorometer, sized with a Bioanalyzer 2100, and then quantified again using the KAPA Library Quantification kit. Every immunoSEQ 96-well plate was sequenced on a dedicated single-read 150-cycle Illumina NextSeq 550 flow cell. Regarding the original processing steps: Because the immunoSEQ output held only junctional sequences and lacked quality scores, the filtering could not match the filtering applied to full-length reads. To assign V/J genes and CDR3, sequences were annotated against IMGT germline references using PyIR, a Python wrapper for IgBLAST v1.9. Any read was removed if the V/J assignment was weak (E-value above 1e-6), the CDR3 was missing, or the read contained stop codons, out-of-frame junctions, or ambiguous translated residues. V3J clonotypes were defined as sequences sharing the same inferred V gene, J gene, and CDR3 amino acid sequence. The percentage overlap between two repertoires was calculated by dividing the number of shared unique clonotypes by the size of the smaller repertoire. Three approaches were used to assess repertoire richness: RTK rarefaction, the Chao1 estimator, and Recon v2.1 estimates of unobserved clonotypes. Generation probabilities for all TCRbeta clonotypes obtained by the gDNA method from four donors were computed using OLGA. The clones in this table, taken by TCRdb from immuneACCESS, are in-frame only. Not every clone is retained; where verified, under half of the shortfall comes from an unresolved V gene, and the cause of the rest is unknown. The V and J calls and clone size are taken from that table; D and trimming were inferred from the DNA. The sample yields hundreds of thousands of clones; approximately 96% were counted once. Clones ranked in the top ten supply about 0.11% of the sample.

The CDR3 covers 14 residues, taking in both the cysteine and the phenylalanine. Here the CDR3 DNA is all that survives: 42 bases in frame from base 1. V is pared back by 8 bases and J by 4 bases, with 17 bases lying between the germline termini. The germline V gene (reference sequence) gives CDR1 as MNHEY and CDR2 as SMNVEV. CD8 naive samples were CD45RO-negative cells positively selected for CCR7, giving a CD45RA+CCR7+ population that excluded TemRA cells. The donors were healthy, HIV-negative adults with no recently reported acute infections or vaccinations. Only Caucasian adults living in Nashville, Tennessee, USA were represented among the donors. Blood was collected by leukapheresis, and PBMCs were isolated by Ficoll-Histopaque density gradient centrifugation and then cryopreserved in liquid nitrogen vapor phase. Analytical flow cytometry was used to check the purity and quantity of every magnetically sorted T cell population. Each sorted fraction had its genomic DNA isolated and then quantified by UV absorbance on a Nanodrop 2000c.

This TCR came from a woman aged 25 to 39 in good health. The chain was built from TRBV27 and TRBJ1-2, with a weak D call of TRBD1 (5 bases match). What was sequenced was naive CD8+ T cells sorted from blood. What this sample's cell subset or site label stands for: CD45RA+CCR7+. For the CDR3, the sequence is CASAPAGSTYGYTF. The sequenced DNA is TGTGCCAGCGCACCGGCAGGGTCTACCTATGGCTACACCTTC.